Shown below are 13 T cell receptor beta chains from a single sample sequenced in a study of blood T cell repertoires in COVID-19. Generated by immunoSEQ multiplex PCR, the TCRdb table keeps only in-frame clones and is missing some. Seen here are 70,000 to 100,000 clones, approximately 82% observed once, and the top ten hold 6.5% to 8.5%. Specimen: peripheral blood. The receptor source for this set is a man between 45 and 60 years old with active or convalescent COVID-19.

This clone has just one count. The gene calls are TRBV19 and TRBJ2-5, with TRBD2 matching over 11 bases. The CDR3 is made up of 15 amino acids. Per germline, CDR1 LNHDA and CDR2 SQIVND (reference sequence). V dropped 5 bases and J dropped 9; count of bases not matched to a gene: 11. CDR3 sequence (DNA): TGTGCCAGTAGTCTAGCGGGGGGCTGGTCAGGGGCCCAGTACTTC. This translates into CASSLAGGWSGAQYF.

The chain has TRBV19 and TRBJ1-2, with unresolved D. The germline gives CDR1 LNHDA, CDR2 SQIVND (reference sequence). This CDR3 contains 14 residues. Trimming stripped 4 bases from V and 2 bases from J, with 11 bases between. CDR3 residues: CASSRGGANYGYTF. CDR3 in DNA: TGTGCCAGTAGTAGAGGTGGAGCAAACTATGGCTACACCTTC.

The chain employs TRBV28 and TRBJ2-5; TRBD2 matches at 7 bases. V lost 8 bases, J lost 5 bases, and 11 bases stayed unmatched. The germline V gene has CDR1 MDHEN and CDR2 SYDVKM. The length of the CDR3 is 14 residues. CDR3 residues: CASLGLERGETQYF. CDR3 sequence (DNA): TGTGCCAGCCTCGGACTAGAGAGAGGGGAGACCCAGTACTTC.

This clone was recorded once. This sequence joins TRBV18 and TRBJ2-5; weak D call: TRBD1 (7 bases). CDR3 size: 15 residues. The V and J ends lost 3 bases and 1 base respectively, with 12 bases between them. Germline CDR1 is KGHSH and CDR2 is LQKENI. As DNA, the CDR3 is TGTGCCAGCTCACCCCCAGGGGGGTTCCAAGAGACCCAGTACTTC. Its translation is CASSPPGGFQETQYF.

The rearrangement joins TRBV18 to TRBJ2-6; 8 bases line up with TRBD1. Trimming took 8 bases from V and 0 from J; bases not matched to a gene: 6. CDR3 length equals 16 residues. Germline V gene lookup returns CDR1 KGHSH and CDR2 LQKENI. The CDR3 nucleotides are TGTGCCAGCCTGACAGGGGTGAGCTCTGGGGCCAACGTCCTGACTTTC. This gives the protein CASLTGVSSGANVLTF.

The V and J genes are TRBV6-2 or TRBV6-3 and TRBJ1-4; 7 bases map to TRBD1. V lost 2 bases and J lost 12; bases outside the gene matches: 6. This CDR3 is built from 13 residues. Germline V gene lookup returns CDR1 MNHEY and CDR2 SVGEGT. The CDR3 DNA sequence: TGTGCCAGCAGTTACGTCGGGACAGCAGAACTGTTTTTT. Translating it yields CASSYVGTAELFF.

This chain uses TRBV24-1 with TRBJ2-1, with 12 nucleotides matching TRBD2. Trimming cost V 7 bases and J 6 bases; bases outside gene matches: 0. Germline V gives CDR1 KGHDR, CDR2 SFDVKD. CDR3 length equals 13 residues. CDR3 in amino acids: CATRTSGGNEQFF. In nucleotides, the CDR3 is TGTGCCACCAGGACTAGCGGGGGCAATGAGCAGTTCTTC.

The chain combines TRBV9 with TRBJ2-3; D may be TRBD2 (5 bases). Trimming took off 0 bases at V and 3 bases at J, with 14 bases between the two ends. The CDR3 runs 16 residues. The germline gives CDR1 SGDLS, CDR2 YYNGEE. The CDR3 bases are TGTGCCAGCAGCGTAGGAAGAGGGAGAATGACAGATACGCAGTATTTT. As protein: CASSVGRGRMTDTQYF.

This chain uses TRBV4-1 with TRBJ1-1; TRBD1 is a possible D gene (6 bases). V shed 3 bases and J shed 4 bases, with 15 bases lying between them. CDR1 is MGHRA and CDR2 is YSYEKL in the germline V gene. The CDR3 consists of 15 residues. CDR3 sequence reads: CASSHPVRGPTEAFF. CDR3 coding DNA: TGCGCCAGCAGCCATCCTGTCAGGGGACCCACTGAAGCTTTCTTT.

The J gene is TRBJ1-6, the V gene TRBV2; D gene ambiguous. V was shortened by 1 base and J by 11 bases, with 12 bases between the two germline ends. This CDR3 region has 14 residues. Germline V gives CDR1 SNHLY, CDR2 FYNNEI. The CDR3 loop is CASSEGGVSAPLHF. The CDR3 coding sequence is TGTGCCAGCAGTGAAGGCGGCGTCTCGGCACCCCTCCACTTT.

V and J are TRBV5-4 and TRBJ2-3, with TRBD2 matching over 8 bases. Germline V lookup: CDR1 SGHNT, CDR2 YYREEE (reference sequence). The CDR3 is 14 residues long. Trimming at V came to 4 bases and at J to 6 bases, leaving 7 bases not matched to a gene. CDR3 nucleotide sequence: TGTGCCAGCAGCCCGGGGGGGGGCGTGGATACGCAGTATTTT. This translates into CASSPGGGVDTQYF.

V is TRBV6-6 and J is TRBJ1-5; 8 positions match TRBD1. Germline CDR1 is MNHNY and CDR2 is SVGAGI (reference sequence). V lost 7 bases, J lost 6 bases, and 14 bases stayed unmatched. This CDR3 comprises 16 residues. CDR3 bases: TGTGCCAGCATATTCGGAGCGACAGGGGACACTCAGCCCCAGCATTTT. This sequence encodes CASIFGATGDTQPQHF.

This chain joins TRBV6-1 and TRBJ2-7; weak D call: TRBD1 (5 bases). With 1 base removed from V and 7 bases from J, the gap between germline ends came to 14 bases. Germline CDR1 MNHNS, CDR2 SASEGT. The CDR3 covers 14 residues. This CDR3 is CASSEEFRVGEQYF. The CDR3, as DNA: TGTGCCAGCAGTGAAGAGTTCAGGGTAGGGGAGCAGTACTTC.